One sample yielded the 22 T cell receptor beta chains listed below, sequenced in a study of T cell responses to AZD1222 COVID-19 vaccine. Produced via immunoSEQ multiplex PCR; TCRdb's table is partial and in-frame only. The table has 150,000 or so clones, about 91% seen once. This material consisted of peripheral blood, taken on day 0 of AZD1222 vaccination. The receptors here all came from an adult in good health.

J is TRBJ2-7 and V is TRBV25-1, with 9 bases fitting TRBD2. Germline values: CDR1 MGHDK, CDR2 SYGVNS. With V trimmed by 0 bases and J by 5 bases, 8 bases remained unmatched. The CDR3 is 16 residues long. The CDR3 DNA reads TGTGCCAGCAGTGAATATGGCGGGAGGGCCGCCAACGAGCAGTACTTC. It is translated as CASSEYGGRAANEQYF.

The genes are TRBV10-2 and TRBJ2-7, with a possible D match to TRBD1 (5 bases). The V end was cut by 3 bases, the J end by 0 bases, with 12 bases between. The germline gives CDR1 WSHSY, CDR2 SAAADI. The CDR3 spans 15 residues. CDR3 amino acids: CASSERGRNSYEQYF. Written as DNA, the CDR3 is TGCGCCAGCAGTGAAAGGGGCAGGAACTCCTACGAGCAGTACTTC.

The chain combines TRBV12-3 or TRBV12-4 with TRBJ2-1; tentative D call: TRBD1 (6 bases). The V and J ends lost 4 bases and 5 bases respectively, with 9 bases between them. The CDR3 sequence is 13 residues long. The CDR3, as DNA: TGTGCCAGCAGTTGGGGGACAAACAATGAGCAGTTCTTC. Amino acid sequence: CASSWGTNNEQFF.

The genes are TRBV5-1 and TRBJ1-2; 8 positions agree with TRBD1. V trimming: 4 bases; J trimming: 2 bases; junction bases outside the gene matches: 10. Per germline, CDR1 SGHRS and CDR2 YFSETQ. The CDR3 covers 16 residues. CDR3 coding DNA: TGCGCCAGCAGCCGACAGGGGTTAGAATCGAACTATGGCTACACCTTC. Translating gives CASSRQGLESNYGYTF.

The V gene is TRBV6-5, the J gene TRBJ2-5, with 8 bases matching TRBD2. This CDR3 is built from 15 residues. CDR1 and CDR2 (germline): MNHEY, SVGAGI. J gave up 8 bases and V 5 bases, and 13 bases lay outside the gene matches. The CDR3 DNA follows: TGTGCCAGCAGTCCCCGGGGGGGGATTGAGGATACCCAGTACTTC. Translated: CASSPRGGIEDTQYF.

This clone has just a few counts. J is TRBJ2-3 and V is TRBV18; the match to TRBD2 covers 10 bases. Trimming at V came to 2 bases and at J to 6 bases, leaving 14 bases not matched to a gene. Germline V lookup: CDR1 KGHSH, CDR2 LQKENI. There are 18 residues in the CDR3. CDR3 region: CASSPILLAGPLGDTQYF. In DNA form, the CDR3 reads TGTGCCAGCTCACCAATTCTACTAGCGGGACCCCTTGGGGATACGCAGTATTTT.

The chain has TRBV19 and TRBJ2-7; 8 bases line up with TRBD1. CDR1 is LNHDA, CDR2 SQIVND, per germline (reference sequence). J was trimmed by 2 bases and V by 9 bases; bases with no gene match: 6. The CDR3 runs 13 residues. CDR3 in DNA: TGTGCCAGAACGACGGGACAGGCCTACGAGCAGTACTTC. This sequence encodes CARTTGQAYEQYF.

The rearrangement links TRBV28 to TRBJ1-2, with D hard to call. The CDR3 is made up of 13 amino acids. Germline CDR1 MDHEN, CDR2 SYDVKM. Trimming removed 5 bases at V and 1 base at J, with 8 bases between. The CDR3, as DNA: TGTGCCAGCAGTCCTACTATTAACTATGGCTACACCTTC. Encoded protein: CASSPTINYGYTF.

This chain uses TRBV11-2 with TRBJ2-7; TRBD1 matches 8 bases. This CDR3 spans 15 amino acids. V shed 6 bases, J shed 3 bases, and the junction held 10 bases outside the gene matches. Germline CDR1 and CDR2: SGHAT and FQNNGV. The CDR3 DNA sequence: TGTGCCAGCAGAACTGGAATAGGACAGGGCTACGAGCAGTACTTC. Protein: CASRTGIGQGYEQYF.

This clone appeared a few times. The chain joins TRBV14 to TRBJ1-2, with D hard to call. Germline assignment: CDR1 SGHDN and CDR2 FVKESK. The CDR3 is made up of 13 amino acids. Trimming pared 0 bases from V and 7 bases from J, leaving 9 bases between. CDR3 in amino acids: CASSQDLHSGYTF. The CDR3 region has the DNA TGTGCCAGCAGCCAAGATCTACACTCTGGCTACACCTTC.

The J gene is TRBJ2-1, the V gene TRBV4-1, with unresolved D. There are 15 residues in the CDR3. Trimming took off 0 bases at V and 3 bases at J, with 9 bases between the two ends. CDR1 and CDR2 from the germline V gene are MGHRA and YSYEKL. CDR3 in amino acids: CASSQDLSFYNEQFF. The CDR3 region has the DNA TGCGCCAGCAGCCAAGATCTAAGTTTCTACAATGAGCAGTTCTTC.

The genes are TRBV5-1 and TRBJ1-1; tentative D call: TRBD1 (5 bases). The CDR3 is made up of 15 amino acids. Trimming shortened V by 5 bases and J by 0 bases, and 14 bases separated the two germline ends. Germline V gene data show CDR1 as SGHRS and CDR2 as YFSETQ. CDR3 coding DNA: TGCGCCAGCAGGGGGCAGTACCCTATGAACACTGAAGCTTTCTTT. Encoded protein: CASRGQYPMNTEAFF.

V and J are TRBV19 and TRBJ1-2, with 8 bases fitting TRBD1. The V segment lost 10 bases and the J segment 6 bases; nucleotides outside the gene matches: 7. Germline V gene data show CDR1 as LNHDA and CDR2 as SQIVND (reference sequence). This CDR3 region has 12 residues. In DNA, the CDR3 is TGTGCCATCCAGGACAGGGTAAATGGCTACACCTTC. It specifies CAIQDRVNGYTF.

This chain links TRBV28 with TRBJ1-5, with D possibly TRBD1 on 5 matching bases. Between the trimmed V and J ends, which lost 8 bases and 6 bases, there was a span of 8 bases. Per the germline V gene, CDR1 is MDHEN and CDR2 is SYDVKM. The CDR3 has 11 residues. The CDR3 DNA reads TGTGCCAGCGGGGGGTTTCAGCCCCAGCATTTT. Translation: CASGGFQPQHF. Combining the CDR3 with reference TRBV28 and TRBJ1-5 gives the whole variable domain DVKVTQSSRYLVKRTGEKVFLECVQDMDHENMFWYRQDPGLGLRLIYFSYDVKMKEKGDIPEGYSVSREKKERFSLILESASTNQTSMYLCASGGFQPQHFGDGTRLSIL.

The chain combines TRBV27 with TRBJ2-1; TRBD1 aligns across 7 bases. This CDR3 is 16 amino acids long. Unmatched junction bases numbered 10, after V lost 6 bases and J lost 2 bases. Germline V CDR1 and CDR2: MNHEY, SMNVEV (reference sequence). For the CDR3, the DNA is TGTGCCAGCAGCATTAACAGGGGTCCGACCTACAATGAGCAGTTCTTC. The encoded protein is CASSINRGPTYNEQFF.

V gene TRBV30 combines with J gene TRBJ1-1; D is unclear. The CDR3 loop spans 14 amino acids. The V end lost 1 base, the J end lost 5 bases, and 14 bases lay between the germline ends. From germline, CDR1 is GTSNPN and CDR2 SVGIG (reference sequence). CDR3: CAWSGPGVGTEAFF. For the CDR3, the DNA is TGTGCCTGGAGTGGTCCAGGAGTAGGGACTGAAGCTTTCTTT.

In this sample, this clone turned up a few times. At the DNA level, this CDR3 is encoded by other sequences in the same sample as well. The chain is built from TRBV12-3 or TRBV12-4 and TRBJ1-5, with D hard to call. V was clipped by 5 bases and J by 4 bases, with 6 bases between them. This CDR3 is 12 amino acids long. CDR3 protein: CASSNRNQPQHF. The CDR3 DNA follows: TGTGCCAGCAGTAACAGAAATCAGCCCCAGCATTTT.

The chain recombines TRBV11-2 with TRBJ2-3, with a tentative D call TRBD2 (6 bases). The V end was cut by 1 base, the J end by 4 bases, with 15 bases between. Germline values: CDR1 SGHAT, CDR2 FQNNGV. The CDR3 is 16 residues long. The CDR3, as DNA: TGTGCCAGCAGCTTAGGGCTCAGCGGGCGTTCAGATACGCAGTATTTT. Protein sequence: CASSLGLSGRSDTQYF.

The chain has TRBV10-1 and TRBJ2-7; 8 positions match TRBD2. With V trimmed by 3 bases and J by 3 bases, 7 bases remained unmatched. The germline V gene has CDR1 WNHNN and CDR2 SYGVQD (reference sequence). The CDR3 has 15 amino acids. For the CDR3, the DNA is TGCGCCAGCAGTGAAGGCCTAGCGGGTGACTACGAGCAGTACTTC. Translated: CASSEGLAGDYEQYF.

The chain couples TRBV6-5 to TRBJ2-7; D remains ambiguous. This CDR3 is 11 amino acids long. Germline lookup yields CDR1 MNHEY and CDR2 SVGAGI. With 6 bases removed from V and 5 bases from J, the gap between germline ends came to 8 bases. CDR3 loop: CASRLNHEQYF. The CDR3 nucleotides read TGTGCCAGCAGGCTAAATCACGAGCAGTACTTC.

The chain has TRBV3-1 (or the pseudogene TRBV3-2) and TRBJ1-1; 12 bases map to TRBD1. Trimming cost V 2 bases and J 4 bases; bases outside gene matches: 8. The CDR3 has 17 residues. Germline V gene data show CDR1 as LGHDT and CDR2 as YNNKEL (reference sequence). The CDR3 DNA sequence: TGTGCCAGCAGCCAATTGGGACAGGGGGCTTCGCGCACTGAAGCTTTCTTT. Amino acids: CASSQLGQGASRTEAFF.

The chain couples TRBV7-8 to TRBJ1-5, with 7 positions matching TRBD1. CDR1 SGHVS and CDR2 FQNEAQ come from the germline V gene. V shed 1 base and J 0 bases; nucleotides not matched to a gene: 6. This CDR3 is built from 17 residues. The CDR3 here is CASSLDQTGFSNQPQHF. CDR3 DNA: TGTGCCAGCAGCTTAGACCAGACAGGGTTTAGCAATCAGCCCCAGCATTTT.